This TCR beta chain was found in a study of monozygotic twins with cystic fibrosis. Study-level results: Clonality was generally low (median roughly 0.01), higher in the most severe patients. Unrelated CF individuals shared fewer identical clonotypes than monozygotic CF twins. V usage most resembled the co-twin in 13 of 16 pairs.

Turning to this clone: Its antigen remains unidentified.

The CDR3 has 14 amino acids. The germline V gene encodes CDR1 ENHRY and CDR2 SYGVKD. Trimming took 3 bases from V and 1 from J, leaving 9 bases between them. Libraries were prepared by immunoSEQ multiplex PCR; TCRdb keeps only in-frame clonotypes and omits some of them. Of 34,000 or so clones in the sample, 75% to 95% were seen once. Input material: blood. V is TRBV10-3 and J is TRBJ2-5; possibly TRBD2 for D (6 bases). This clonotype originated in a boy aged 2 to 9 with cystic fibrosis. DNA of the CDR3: TGTGCCATCAGTGAACAAGCGGGCCAAGAGACCCAGTACTTC. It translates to CAISEQAGQETQYF.